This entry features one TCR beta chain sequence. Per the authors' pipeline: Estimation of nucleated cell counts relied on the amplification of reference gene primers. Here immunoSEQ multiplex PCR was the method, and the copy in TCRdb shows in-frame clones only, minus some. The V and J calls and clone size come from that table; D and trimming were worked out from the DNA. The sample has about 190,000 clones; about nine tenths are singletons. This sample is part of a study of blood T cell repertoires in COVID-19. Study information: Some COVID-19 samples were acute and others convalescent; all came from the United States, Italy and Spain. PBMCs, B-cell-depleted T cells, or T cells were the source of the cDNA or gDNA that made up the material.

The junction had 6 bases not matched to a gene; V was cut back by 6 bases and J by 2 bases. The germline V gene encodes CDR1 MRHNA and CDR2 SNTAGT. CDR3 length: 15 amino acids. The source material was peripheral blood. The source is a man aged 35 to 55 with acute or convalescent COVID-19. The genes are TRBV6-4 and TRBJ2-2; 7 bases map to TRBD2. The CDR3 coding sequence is TGTGCCAGCAGCCCCGCGGGGGTTAACACCGGGGAGCTGTTTTTT. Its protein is CASSPAGVNTGELFF.